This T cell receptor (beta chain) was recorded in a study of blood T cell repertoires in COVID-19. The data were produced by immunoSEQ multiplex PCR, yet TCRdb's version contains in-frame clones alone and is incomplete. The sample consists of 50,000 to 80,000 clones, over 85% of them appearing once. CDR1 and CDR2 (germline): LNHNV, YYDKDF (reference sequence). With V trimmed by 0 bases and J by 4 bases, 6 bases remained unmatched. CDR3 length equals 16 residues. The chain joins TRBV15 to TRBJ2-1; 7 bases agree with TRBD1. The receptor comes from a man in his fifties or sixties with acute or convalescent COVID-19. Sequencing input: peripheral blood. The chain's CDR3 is CATSRDRGGPYNEQFF. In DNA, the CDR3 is TGTGCCACCAGCAGAGATAGAGGGGGCCCTTACAATGAGCAGTTCTTC.